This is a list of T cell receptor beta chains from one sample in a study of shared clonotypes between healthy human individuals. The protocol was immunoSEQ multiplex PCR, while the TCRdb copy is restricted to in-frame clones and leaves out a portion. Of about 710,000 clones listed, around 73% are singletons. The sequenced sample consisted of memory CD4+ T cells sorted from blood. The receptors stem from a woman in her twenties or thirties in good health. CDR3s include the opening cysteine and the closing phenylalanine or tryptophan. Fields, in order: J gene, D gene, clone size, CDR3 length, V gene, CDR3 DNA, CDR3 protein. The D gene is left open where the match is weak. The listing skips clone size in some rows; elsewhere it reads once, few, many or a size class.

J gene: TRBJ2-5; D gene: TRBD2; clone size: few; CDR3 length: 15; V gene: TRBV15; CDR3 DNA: TGTGCCACCATCAAGGGTGGGAGGGCCTCAGAGACCCAGTACTTC; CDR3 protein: CATIKGGRASETQYF
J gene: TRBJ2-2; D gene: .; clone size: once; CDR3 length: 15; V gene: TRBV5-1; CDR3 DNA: TGCGCCAGCAGCTTGGTGGTAGCGAACACCGGGGAGCTGTTTTTT; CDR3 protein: CASSLVVANTGELFF
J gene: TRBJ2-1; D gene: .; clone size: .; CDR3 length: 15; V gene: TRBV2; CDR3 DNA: TGTGCCAGCAGTTCAGCGGCCATTTCGTACAATGAGCAGTTCTTC; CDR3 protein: CASSSAAISYNEQFF
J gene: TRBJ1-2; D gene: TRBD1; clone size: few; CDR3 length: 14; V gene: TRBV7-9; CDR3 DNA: TGTGCCAGCAGCTTAGGGGACAGCCTATATGGCTACACCTTC; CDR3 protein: CASSLGDSLYGYTF
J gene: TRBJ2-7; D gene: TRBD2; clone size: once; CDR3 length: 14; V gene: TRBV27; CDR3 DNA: TGTGCCACCCGGACTAGCGGAAGCCGGGATGAGCAGTACTTC; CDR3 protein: CATRTSGSRDEQYF
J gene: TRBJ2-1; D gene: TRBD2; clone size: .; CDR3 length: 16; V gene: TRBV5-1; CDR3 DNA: TGCGCCAGCAGCTCGGGGTGGAGCGGGAGCTACAATGAGCAGTTCTTC; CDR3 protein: CASSSGWSGSYNEQFF
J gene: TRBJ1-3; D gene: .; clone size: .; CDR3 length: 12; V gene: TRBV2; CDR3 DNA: TGTGCCAGCAAAGGGGCTGGAAACACCATATATTTT; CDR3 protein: CASKGAGNTIYF
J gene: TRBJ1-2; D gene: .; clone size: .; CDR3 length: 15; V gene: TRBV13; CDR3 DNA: TGTGCCAGCAGCTTATTCGGCAGGGTGAAGGATGGCTACACCTTC; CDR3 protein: CASSLFGRVKDGYTF
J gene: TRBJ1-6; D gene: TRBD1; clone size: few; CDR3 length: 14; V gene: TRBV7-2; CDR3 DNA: TGTGCCAGCAGCCAGGACAGGGTTAGCTCACCCCTCCACTTT; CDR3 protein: CASSQDRVSSPLHF
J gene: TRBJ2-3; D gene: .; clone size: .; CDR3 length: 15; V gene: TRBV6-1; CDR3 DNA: TGTGCCAGCAGTGGTCTAGCTTGGACGACAGATACGCAGTATTTT; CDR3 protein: CASSGLAWTTDTQYF